This T cell receptor beta chain stems from a study of T cell responses to AZD1222 COVID-19 vaccine. Trimming at V came to 7 bases and at J to 0 bases, leaving 8 bases not matched to a gene. This CDR3 comprises 16 residues. CDR1 is SNHLY, CDR2 FYNNEI, per germline. Findings of the study overall: It was only after the peak T cell response that any repertoires were sampled. The sample set comprised mostly white British donors with more females, and clonal diversity was possibly underestimated. Only 5 or 6 AZD1222 recipients were seropositive at baseline. Spike was spanned by vaccine-associated CD4 TCRs, with dominance at 160-218 and 743-854.

Sequencing used immunoSEQ multiplex PCR; TCRdb keeps in-frame clones, though not all of them. This table holds 140,000 to 150,000 clones, approximately 93% found once. Comments on this clone: What it binds is unknown.

The sample consisted of peripheral blood, taken after recovery from COVID-19. V is TRBV2 and J is TRBJ2-2; 7 nucleotides match TRBD2. The TCR sequence derives from an adult who had recovered from COVID-19. This CDR3 is CASTSGTKANTGELFF. CDR3 sequence (DNA): TGTGCCAGCACTAGCGGAACCAAAGCGAACACCGGGGAGCTGTTTTTT. Drawing the rest from reference TRBV2 and TRBJ2-2, the complete variable domain is EPEVTQTPSHQVTQMGQEVILRCVPISNHLYFYWYRQILGQKVEFLVSFYNNEISEKSEIFDDQFSVERPDGSNFTLKIRSTKLEDSAMYFCASTSGTKANTGELFFGEGSRLTVL.